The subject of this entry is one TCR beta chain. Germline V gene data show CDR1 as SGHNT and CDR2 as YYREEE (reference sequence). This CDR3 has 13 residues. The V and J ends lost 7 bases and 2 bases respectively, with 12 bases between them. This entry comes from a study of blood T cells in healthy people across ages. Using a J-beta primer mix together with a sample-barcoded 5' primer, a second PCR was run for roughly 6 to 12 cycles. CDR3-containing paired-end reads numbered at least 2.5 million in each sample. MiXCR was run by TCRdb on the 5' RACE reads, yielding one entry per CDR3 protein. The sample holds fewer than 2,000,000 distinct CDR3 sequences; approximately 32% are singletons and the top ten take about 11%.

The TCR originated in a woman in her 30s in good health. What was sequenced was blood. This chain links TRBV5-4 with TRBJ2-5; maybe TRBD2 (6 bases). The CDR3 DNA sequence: TGTGCCAGCGGCCGGGAGCCTCAAGAGACCCAGTACTTC. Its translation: CASGREPQETQYF.